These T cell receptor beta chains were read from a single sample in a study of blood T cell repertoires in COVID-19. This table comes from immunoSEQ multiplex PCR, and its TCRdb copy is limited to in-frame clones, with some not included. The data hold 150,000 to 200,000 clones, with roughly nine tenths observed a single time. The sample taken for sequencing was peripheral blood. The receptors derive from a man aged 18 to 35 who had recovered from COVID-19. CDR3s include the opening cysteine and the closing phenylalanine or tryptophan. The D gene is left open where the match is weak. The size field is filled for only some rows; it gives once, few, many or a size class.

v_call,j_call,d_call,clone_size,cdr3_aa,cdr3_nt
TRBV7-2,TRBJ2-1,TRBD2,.,CASSRVAGGSYNEQFF,TGTGCCAGCAGCCGCGTAGCGGGAGGCTCCTACAATGAGCAGTTCTTC
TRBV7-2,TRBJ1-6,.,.,CASSLGAGKSSPLHF,TGTGCCAGCAGCTTAGGGGCAGGGAAGAGTTCACCCCTCCACTTT
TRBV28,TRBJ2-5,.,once,CASSSPWVGRFQETQYF,TGTGCCAGCAGTTCCCCATGGGTTGGCAGGTTCCAAGAGACCCAGTACTTC
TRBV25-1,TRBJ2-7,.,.,CASCYAYEQYF,TGTGCCAGCTGCTACGCCTACGAGCAGTACTTC
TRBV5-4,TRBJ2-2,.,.,CASSQRDNLAGELFF,TGTGCCAGCAGCCAGAGGGACAATCTCGCCGGGGAGCTGTTTTTT
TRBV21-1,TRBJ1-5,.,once,CASSKEGQTVNQPQHF,TGTGCCAGCAGCAAAGAGGGACAGACCGTCAATCAGCCCCAGCATTTT
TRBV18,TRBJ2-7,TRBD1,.,CASSLVTGYGEQYF,TGTGCCAGCTCACTTGTGACAGGGTATGGCGAGCAGTACTTC
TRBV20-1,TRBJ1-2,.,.,CSASQYGYTF,TGCAGTGCTAGTCAGTATGGCTACACCTTC
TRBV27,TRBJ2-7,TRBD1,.,CASSLGQGPGEQYF,TGTGCCAGCAGTTTGGGACAGGGCCCTGGTGAGCAGTACTTC
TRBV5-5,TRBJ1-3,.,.,CASSPRVWGNTIYF,TGTGCCAGCAGCCCCAGGGTTTGGGGAAACACCATATATTTT
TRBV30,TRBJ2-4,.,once,CAWSRTSSYPNIQYF,TGTGCCTGGAGCCGTACTAGCAGCTATCCAAACATTCAGTACTTC
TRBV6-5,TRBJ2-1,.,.,CASSQGTSYNEQFF,TGTGCCAGCAGCCAGGGGACCTCCTACAATGAGCAGTTCTTC
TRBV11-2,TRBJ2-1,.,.,CASSPGEGYNEQFF,TGTGCCAGCAGCCCCGGAGAAGGCTACAATGAGCAGTTCTTC
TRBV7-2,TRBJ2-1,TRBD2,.,CASSLPRDSSGSPYNEQFF,TGTGCCAGCAGCTTACCTCGAGATTCTAGCGGTTCTCCCTACAATGAGCAGTTCTTC
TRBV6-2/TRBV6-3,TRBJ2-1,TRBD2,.,CASSYTRESVRNEQFF,TGTGCCAGCAGTTACACGCGGGAGTCAGTCCGCAATGAGCAGTTCTTC
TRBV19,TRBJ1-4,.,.,CATNKGGAGEKLFF,TGTGCCACCAACAAGGGAGGGGCCGGTGAAAAACTGTTTTTT
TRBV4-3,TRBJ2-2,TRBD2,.,CASSQDPPLAGVPGELFF,TGCGCCAGCAGCCAAGACCCCCCCCTAGCGGGAGTACCCGGGGAGCTGTTTTTT
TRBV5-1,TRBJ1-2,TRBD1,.,CASSPLPGQSYGYTF,TGCGCCAGCAGCCCATTACCGGGACAGAGCTATGGCTACACCTTC
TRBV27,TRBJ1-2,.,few,CASSFYRDYGYTF,TGTGCCAGCAGTTTCTACAGGGACTATGGCTACACCTTC
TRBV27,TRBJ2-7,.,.,CASSLNRASYEQYF,TGTGCCAGCAGTTTAAACAGGGCCTCCTACGAGCAGTACTTC
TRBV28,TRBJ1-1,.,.,CASSLPGQGDTEAFF,TGTGCCAGCAGTCTGCCGGGACAAGGGGACACTGAAGCTTTCTTT
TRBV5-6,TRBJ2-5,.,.,CASSLVRGETQYF,TGTGCCAGCAGCTTGGTGCGGGGTGAGACCCAGTACTTC
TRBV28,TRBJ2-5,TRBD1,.,CASRPGQGRETQYF,TGTGCCAGCAGACCGGGACAGGGAAGAGAGACCCAGTACTTC
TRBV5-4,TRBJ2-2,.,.,CASSTAVPGELFF,TGTGCCAGCAGTACCGCAGTACCCGGGGAGCTGTTTTTT
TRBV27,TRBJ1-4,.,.,CASSQRGLYEKLFF,TGTGCCAGTTCACAGCGGGGGTTATATGAAAAACTGTTTTTT
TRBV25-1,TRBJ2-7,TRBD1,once,CAYKAGQGYEQYF,TGTGCCTATAAAGCGGGACAGGGATACGAGCAGTACTTC
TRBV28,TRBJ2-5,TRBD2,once,CASSPGSGRRGETQYF,TGTGCCAGCAGCCCCGGTAGCGGGAGACGAGGGGAGACCCAGTACTTC